This TCR beta chain was documented in a study of blood T cell repertoires in COVID-19. Generated by immunoSEQ multiplex PCR, the TCRdb table keeps only in-frame clones and is missing some. Of approximately 93,000 clones listed, about 74% are singletons. The CDR3 sequence is 17 residues long. V was shortened by 0 bases and J by 1 base, with 16 bases between the two germline ends. CDR1 KGHSH and CDR2 LQKENI come from the germline V gene. The gene calls are TRBV18 and TRBJ2-7; TRBD1 might be the D (5 bases). The sequenced sample consisted of peripheral blood. The sequence came from a man in his sixties or seventies with COVID-19, enrolled during active disease. The CDR3, as DNA: TGTGCCAGCTCACCACCTCAGGGCGACTGGGGTTCCTACGAGCAGTACTTC. It codes for CASSPPQGDWGSYEQYF.